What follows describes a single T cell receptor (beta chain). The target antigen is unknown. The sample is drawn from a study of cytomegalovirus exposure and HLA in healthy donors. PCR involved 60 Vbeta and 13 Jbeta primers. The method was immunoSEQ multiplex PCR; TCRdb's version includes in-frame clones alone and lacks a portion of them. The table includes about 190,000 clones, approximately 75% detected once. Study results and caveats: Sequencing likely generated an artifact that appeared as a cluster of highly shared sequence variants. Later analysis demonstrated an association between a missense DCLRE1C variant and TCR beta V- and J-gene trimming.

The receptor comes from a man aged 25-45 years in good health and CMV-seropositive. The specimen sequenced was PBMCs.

As DNA, the CDR3 is TGTGCCAGCAGATCGCTAGGAGGCTTGAACACTGAAGCTTTCTTT. This translates into CASRSLGGLNTEAFF. This chain uses TRBV6-5 with TRBJ1-1; D call uncertain. This CDR3 is 15 amino acids long. V lost 6 bases to trimming and J lost 0 bases, with 14 bases between them. Germline loops: CDR1 MNHEY, CDR2 SVGAGI.